A selection of T cell receptor beta chains follows, all from one sample in a study of cytomegalovirus exposure and HLA in healthy donors. Data came from immunoSEQ multiplex PCR; TCRdb stores just in-frame clones and leaves some out. The repertoire consists of 100,000 to 120,000 clones, with roughly 76% occurring once and the leading ten covering 6% to 8%. The sample was PBMCs. The receptor set was obtained from a man aged 25 to 40 in good health and CMV-seropositive. Both conserved end residues are part of each CDR3. Each record gives: J gene, clone size, D gene, V gene, CDR3 protein, CDR3 DNA. D genes are given only for firm matches. Part of the rows lack a size; the others show once, few, many or a class for expanded clones.

>TRBJ2-3|-|TRBD1|TRBV27
CASSFRGSTDTQYF
TGTGCCAGCAGTTTCAGGGGGAGCACAGATACGCAGTATTTT
>TRBJ1-2|-|-|TRBV5-1
CASSLRQGDGYTF
TGCGCCAGCAGCTTAAGGCAGGGTGATGGCTACACCTTC
>TRBJ2-6|-|-|TRBV5-4
CASSTTGANVLTF
TGTGCCAGCAGCACAACTGGGGCCAACGTCCTGACTTTC
>TRBJ2-2|few|-|TRBV7-6
CASSLGNTNTGELFF
TGTGCCAGCAGCTTAGGAAACACGAACACCGGGGAGCTGTTTTTT
>TRBJ2-3|-|-|TRBV6-1
CASNQITDTQYF
TGTGCCAGCAACCAGATCACAGATACGCAGTATTTT
>TRBJ2-5|-|-|TRBV6-1
CASSVGSQETQYF
TGTGCCAGCAGTGTGGGCAGCCAAGAGACCCAGTACTTC
>TRBJ1-2|-|-|TRBV7-9
CASSLDHTSYGYTF
TGTGCCAGCAGCTTGGACCACACTAGCTATGGCTACACCTTC
>TRBJ2-5|-|-|TRBV2
CASTLRVATGRQETQYF
TGTGCCAGCACCTTAAGGGTAGCGACAGGGAGGCAAGAGACCCAGTACTTC
>TRBJ2-7|-|-|TRBV9
CASSPTGSSAYEQYF
TGTGCCAGCAGCCCCACAGGGAGTTCGGCCTACGAGCAGTACTTC
>TRBJ1-3|once|-|TRBV20-1
CSARAGNTIYF
TGCAGTGCTAGAGCGGGAAACACCATATATTTT
>TRBJ2-7|few|TRBD1|TRBV15
CATSSPQTGENEQYF
TGTGCCACCAGCTCCCCTCAGACAGGGGAAAACGAGCAGTACTTC
>TRBJ1-3|-|-|TRBV19
CASSKRELASGNTIYF
TGTGCCAGTAGTAAGAGAGAGCTAGCCTCTGGAAACACCATATATTTT
>TRBJ2-1|-|TRBD2|TRBV2
CASSELGGSGDEQFF
TGTGCCAGCAGTGAACTCGGGGGGTCTGGTGATGAGCAGTTCTTC
>TRBJ1-2|-|-|TRBV28
CASGQNYGYTF
TGTGCCAGCGGGCAGAACTATGGCTACACCTTC
>TRBJ1-5|-|TRBD1|TRBV2
CASHGQGGGQPQHF
TGTGCCAGTCACGGACAGGGGGGCGGTCAGCCCCAGCATTTT
>TRBJ2-3|-|TRBD2|TRBV7-3
CASSLSSGAFTSTDTQYF
TGTGCCAGCAGCTTATCCAGCGGGGCCTTTACTAGCACAGATACGCAGTATTTT
>TRBJ2-7|once|-|TRBV7-6
CASSLGPGSHEQYF
TGTGCCAGCAGCTTAGGACCGGGGTCCCACGAGCAGTACTTC
>TRBJ1-1|-|-|TRBV29-1
CSVEVTPGAMNTETFF
TGCAGCGTTGAAGTGACACCAGGTGCTATGAACACTGAAACTTTCTTT
>TRBJ2-2|-|-|TRBV2
CASSENGGKTTGELFF
TGTGCCAGCAGTGAAAATGGCGGCAAGACCACCGGGGAGCTGTTTTTT
>TRBJ1-1|once|TRBD1|TRBV29-1
CSAMTGVGTEAFF
TGCAGCGCTATGACAGGGGTGGGCACTGAAGCTTTCTTT
>TRBJ1-6|-|-|TRBV4-1
CASSQDSQGDSPLHF
TGCGCCAGCAGCCAAGATTCACAGGGCGATTCACCCCTCCACTTT
>TRBJ2-3|-|TRBD2|TRBV7-9
CASSFGAGGTDTQYF
TGTGCCAGCAGCTTTGGCGCGGGGGGTACAGATACGCAGTATTTT
>TRBJ1-6|-|-|TRBV7-2
CASSFDFSYNSPLHF
TGTGCCAGCAGCTTTGACTTCTCCTATAATTCACCCCTCCACTTT
>TRBJ1-3|-|TRBD1|TRBV28
CASSLLGTGLSGNTIYF
TGTGCCAGCAGTTTACTCGGGACAGGGCTCTCTGGAAACACCATATATTTT
>TRBJ2-3|-|-|TRBV6-5
CASSYSITRGDTQYF
TGTGCCAGCAGTTACTCCATCACCCGGGGAGATACGCAGTATTTT
>TRBJ1-2|-|TRBD1|TRBV5-1
CASSSGDRVGSYTF
TGCGCCAGCAGCTCCGGGGACAGGGTGGGAAGCTACACCTTC
>TRBJ2-7|-|-|TRBV1
CTSSRNRGDEQYF
TGCACCAGCAGCCGCAACAGGGGCGACGAGCAGTACTTC